This T cell receptor beta chain was captured in a study of OX40 agonist ivuxolimab in advanced cancers. Background on the study: At roughly 83% male, the cohort had a mean age of 60 years, ranging from 23 to 79.

The repertoire was sequenced with immunoSEQ multiplex PCR; TCRdb's copy has only in-frame clones and lacks some. The sample lists 77,000 or so clones; roughly 93% were seen once. In regard to this clone: Its antigen is not known.

General study results and limits: Low normalized T-cell clonal expansion was also seen in some nonresponders.

The CDR3 has 16 amino acids. The V and J ends lost 2 bases and 4 bases respectively, with 14 bases between them. Germline loops: CDR1 LGHNA, CDR2 YSLEER. Here the sequenced sample was CD4+ or CD8+ T cells sorted from blood, taken in a trial of the OX40 agonist ivuxolimab. This receptor was taken from an adult with an advanced solid tumor such as melanoma, head and neck, liver or kidney cancer. J is TRBJ2-2 and V is TRBV4-3; possible D gene TRBD1, 5 bases. The CDR3 reads CASSQQSTGFTGELFF. CDR3 coding DNA: TGCGCCAGCAGCCAACAATCTACAGGTTTCACCGGGGAGCTGTTTTTT.